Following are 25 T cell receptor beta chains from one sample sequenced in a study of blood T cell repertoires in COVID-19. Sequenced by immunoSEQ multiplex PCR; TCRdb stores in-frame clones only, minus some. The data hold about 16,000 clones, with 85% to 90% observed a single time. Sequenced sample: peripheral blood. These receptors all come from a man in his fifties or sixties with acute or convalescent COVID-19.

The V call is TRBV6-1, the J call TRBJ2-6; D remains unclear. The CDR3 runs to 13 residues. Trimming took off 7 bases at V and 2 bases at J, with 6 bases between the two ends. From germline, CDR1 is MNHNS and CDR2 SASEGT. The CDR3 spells CASTRPGANVLTF. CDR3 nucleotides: TGTGCCAGCACTAGGCCTGGGGCCAACGTCCTGACTTTC.

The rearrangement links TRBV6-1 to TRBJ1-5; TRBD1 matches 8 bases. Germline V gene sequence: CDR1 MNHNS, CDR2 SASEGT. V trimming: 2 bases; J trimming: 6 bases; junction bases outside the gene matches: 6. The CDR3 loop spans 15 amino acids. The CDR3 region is CASSESEDRAQPQHF. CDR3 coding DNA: TGTGCCAGCAGTGAAAGTGAGGACAGGGCTCAGCCCCAGCATTTT.

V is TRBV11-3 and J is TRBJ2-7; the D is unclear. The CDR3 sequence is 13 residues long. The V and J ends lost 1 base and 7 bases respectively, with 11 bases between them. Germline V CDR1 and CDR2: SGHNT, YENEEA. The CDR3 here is CASSLGSVSEQYF. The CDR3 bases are TGTGCCAGCAGCTTAGGTTCAGTAAGTGAGCAGTACTTC.

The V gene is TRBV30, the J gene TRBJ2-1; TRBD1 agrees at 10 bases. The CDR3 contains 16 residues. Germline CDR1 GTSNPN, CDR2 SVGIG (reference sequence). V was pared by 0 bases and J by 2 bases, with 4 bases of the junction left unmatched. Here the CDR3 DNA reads TGTGCCTGGAGTGTGTTAGGGACAGGGGCCTACAATGAGCAGTTCTTC. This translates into CAWSVLGTGAYNEQFF.

CDR3: CASSPDRVVGQPQHF. The CDR3, as DNA: TGTGCCAGCTCACCTGACAGGGTGGTTGGTCAGCCCCAGCATTTT. The rearrangement joins TRBV18 to TRBJ1-5; 7 bases agree with TRBD1. This CDR3 has 15 amino acids. The junction had 8 bases not matched to a gene; V was cut back by 3 bases and J by 6 bases. Germline-derived CDR1 and CDR2 are KGHSH and LQKENI.

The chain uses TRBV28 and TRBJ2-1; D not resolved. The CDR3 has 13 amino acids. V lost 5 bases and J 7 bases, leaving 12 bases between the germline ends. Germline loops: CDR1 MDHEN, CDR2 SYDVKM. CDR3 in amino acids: CASSSPPGNEQFF. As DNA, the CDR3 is TGTGCCAGCAGTAGCCCTCCAGGAAATGAGCAGTTCTTC.

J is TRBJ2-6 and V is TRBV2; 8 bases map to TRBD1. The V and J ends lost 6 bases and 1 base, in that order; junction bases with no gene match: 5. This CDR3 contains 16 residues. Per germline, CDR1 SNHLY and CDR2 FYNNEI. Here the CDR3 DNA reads TGTGCCAGCAGCACAGGGGGAGCATCTGGGGCCAACGTCCTGACTTTC. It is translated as CASSTGGASGANVLTF.

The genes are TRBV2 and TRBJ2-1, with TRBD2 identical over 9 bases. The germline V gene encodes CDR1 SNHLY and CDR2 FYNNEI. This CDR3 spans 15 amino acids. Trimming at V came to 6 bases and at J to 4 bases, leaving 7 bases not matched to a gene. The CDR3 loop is CASRISGGLYNEQFF. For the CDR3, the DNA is TGTGCCAGCAGGATTAGCGGGGGTCTTTACAATGAGCAGTTCTTC.

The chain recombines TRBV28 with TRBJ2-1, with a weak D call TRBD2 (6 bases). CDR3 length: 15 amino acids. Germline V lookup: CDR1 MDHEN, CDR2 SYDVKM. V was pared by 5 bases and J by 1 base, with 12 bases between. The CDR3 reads CASSPRDSSYNEQFF. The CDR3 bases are TGTGCCAGCAGTCCCCGGGACTCGTCCTACAATGAGCAGTTCTTC.

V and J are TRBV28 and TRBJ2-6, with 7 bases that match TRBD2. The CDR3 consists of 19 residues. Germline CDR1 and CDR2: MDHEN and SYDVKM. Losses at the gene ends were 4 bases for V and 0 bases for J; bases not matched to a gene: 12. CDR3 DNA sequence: TGTGCCAGCAGTTACGACAGAGCGGGATCGAGCTCTGGGGCCAACGTCCTGACTTTC. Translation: CASSYDRAGSSSGANVLTF.

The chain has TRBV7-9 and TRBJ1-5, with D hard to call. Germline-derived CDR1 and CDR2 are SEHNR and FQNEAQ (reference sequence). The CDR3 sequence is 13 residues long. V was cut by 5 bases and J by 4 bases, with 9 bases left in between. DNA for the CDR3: TGTGCCAGCAGCCCAGACGGGAATCAGCCCCAGCATTTT. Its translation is CASSPDGNQPQHF.

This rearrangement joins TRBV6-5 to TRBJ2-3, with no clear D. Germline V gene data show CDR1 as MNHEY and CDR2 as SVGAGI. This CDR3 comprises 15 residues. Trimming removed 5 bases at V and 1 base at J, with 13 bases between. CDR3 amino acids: CASSRSRQGTDTQYF. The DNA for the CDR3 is TGTGCCAGCAGTAGGTCTCGGCAGGGCACAGATACGCAGTATTTT.

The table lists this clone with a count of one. For the CDR3, the DNA is TGTGCCAGCAGTGAGCAGGGGAAGGTGAACACTGAAGCTTTCTTT. Translating it yields CASSEQGKVNTEAFF. The chain combines TRBV2 with TRBJ1-1, with a tentative D call TRBD1 (6 bases). Germline lookup yields CDR1 SNHLY and CDR2 FYNNEI. This CDR3 contains 15 residues. Between the trimmed V and J ends, which lost 3 bases and 0 bases, there was a span of 11 bases.

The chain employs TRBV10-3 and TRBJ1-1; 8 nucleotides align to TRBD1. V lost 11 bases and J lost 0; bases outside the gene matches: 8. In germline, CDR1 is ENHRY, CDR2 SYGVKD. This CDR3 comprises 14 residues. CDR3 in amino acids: CASQGAGMNTEAFF. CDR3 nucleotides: TGTGCCTCCCAGGGGGCGGGGATGAACACTGAAGCTTTCTTT.

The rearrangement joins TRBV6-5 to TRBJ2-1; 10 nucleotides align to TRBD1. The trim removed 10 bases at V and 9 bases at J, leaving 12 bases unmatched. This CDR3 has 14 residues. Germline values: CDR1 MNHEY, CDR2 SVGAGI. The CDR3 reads CATRGTGAIAEQFF. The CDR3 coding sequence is TGTGCCACTAGAGGGACAGGGGCTATTGCTGAGCAGTTCTTC.

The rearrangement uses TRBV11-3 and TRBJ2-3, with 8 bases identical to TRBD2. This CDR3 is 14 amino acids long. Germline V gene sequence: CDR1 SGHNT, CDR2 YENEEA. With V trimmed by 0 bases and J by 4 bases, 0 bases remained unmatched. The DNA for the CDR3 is TGTGCCAGCAGCTTAGAAGCGGGGGCAGATACGCAGTATTTT. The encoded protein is CASSLEAGADTQYF.

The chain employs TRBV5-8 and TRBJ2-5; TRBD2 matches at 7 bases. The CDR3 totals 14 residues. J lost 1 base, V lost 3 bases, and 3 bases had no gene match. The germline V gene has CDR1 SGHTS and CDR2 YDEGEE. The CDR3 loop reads CASSYPSGQETQYF. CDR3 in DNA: TGTGCCAGCAGCTACCCTAGCGGCCAAGAGACCCAGTACTTC.

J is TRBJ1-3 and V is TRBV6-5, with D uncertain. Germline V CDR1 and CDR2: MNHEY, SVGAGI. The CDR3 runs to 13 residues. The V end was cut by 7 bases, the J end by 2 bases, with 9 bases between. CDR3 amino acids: CASIETAGNTIYF. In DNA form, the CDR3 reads TGTGCCAGCATAGAGACTGCTGGAAACACCATATATTTT.

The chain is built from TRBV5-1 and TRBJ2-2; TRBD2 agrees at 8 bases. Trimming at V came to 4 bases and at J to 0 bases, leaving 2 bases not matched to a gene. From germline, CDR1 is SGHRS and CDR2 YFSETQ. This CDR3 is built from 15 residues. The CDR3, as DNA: TGCGCCAGCAGCACTAGCGGTGCGAACACCGGGGAGCTGTTTTTT. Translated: CASSTSGANTGELFF. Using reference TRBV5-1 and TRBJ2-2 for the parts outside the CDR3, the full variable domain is KAGVTQTPRYLIKTRGQQVTLSCSPISGHRSVSWYQQTPGQGLQFLFEYFSETQRNKGNFPGRFSGRQFSNSRSEMNVSTLELGDSALYLCASSTSGANTGELFFGEGSRLTVL.

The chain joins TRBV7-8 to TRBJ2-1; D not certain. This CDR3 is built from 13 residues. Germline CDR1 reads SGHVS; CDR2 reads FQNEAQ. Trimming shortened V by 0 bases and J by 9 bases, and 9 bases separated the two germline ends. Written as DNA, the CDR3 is TGTGCCAGCAGCTTAGCGATTGGGCTTGAGCAGTTCTTC. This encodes CASSLAIGLEQFF.

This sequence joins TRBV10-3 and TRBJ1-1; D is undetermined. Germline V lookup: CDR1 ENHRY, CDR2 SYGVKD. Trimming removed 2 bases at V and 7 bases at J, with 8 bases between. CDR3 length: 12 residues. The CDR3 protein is CAISEVRLEAFF. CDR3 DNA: TGTGCCATCAGTGAGGTGCGTCTTGAAGCTTTCTTT.

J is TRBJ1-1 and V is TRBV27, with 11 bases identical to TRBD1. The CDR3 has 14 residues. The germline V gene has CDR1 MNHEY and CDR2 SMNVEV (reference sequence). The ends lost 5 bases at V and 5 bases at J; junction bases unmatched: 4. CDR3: CASSTGQGVTEAFF. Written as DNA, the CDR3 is TGTGCCAGCAGTACGGGACAGGGGGTTACTGAAGCTTTCTTT.

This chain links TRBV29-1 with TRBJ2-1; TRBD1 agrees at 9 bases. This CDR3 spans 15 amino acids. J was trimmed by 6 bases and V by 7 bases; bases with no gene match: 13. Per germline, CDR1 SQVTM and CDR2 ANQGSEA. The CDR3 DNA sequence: TGCAGCGCCGGACCTCGGACAGGGGCCCCCAATGAGCAGTTCTTC. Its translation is CSAGPRTGAPNEQFF.

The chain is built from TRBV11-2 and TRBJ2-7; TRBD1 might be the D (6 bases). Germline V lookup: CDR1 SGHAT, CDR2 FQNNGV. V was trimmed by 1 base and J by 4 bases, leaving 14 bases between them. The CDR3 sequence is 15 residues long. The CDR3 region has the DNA TGTGCCAGCAGCTTAGCGGGTGGGGGCCATTACGAGCAGTACTTC. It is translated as CASSLAGGGHYEQYF.

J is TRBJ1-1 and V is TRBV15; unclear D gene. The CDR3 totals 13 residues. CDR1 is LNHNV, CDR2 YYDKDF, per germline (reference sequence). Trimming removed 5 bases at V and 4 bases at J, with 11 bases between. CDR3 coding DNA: TGTGCCACCAGCGGCAGGTTAGGCACTGAAGCTTTCTTT. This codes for CATSGRLGTEAFF.